What follows is one T cell receptor (beta chain) and its context. The antigen is unknown. This record comes from a study of T cell responses to AZD1222 COVID-19 vaccine. Using immunoSEQ multiplex PCR, the repertoire was profiled, and TCRdb retains in-frame clones only, with some absent. The sample shows about 99,000 clones, 70% to 90% of them seen only once. V was pared by 4 bases and J by 2 bases, with 3 bases of the junction left unmatched. Germline V gene lookup returns CDR1 ENHRY and CDR2 SYGVKD. The length of the CDR3 is 14 residues. Study results and caveats: At baseline, seropositivity was found in only a handful of AZD1222 recipients. Clonal diversity was possibly underestimated, and white British individuals and females predominated among donors.

The input for sequencing was peripheral blood, taken on day 0 of AZD1222 vaccination. J is TRBJ2-3 and V is TRBV10-3, with 7 bases aligning to TRBD1. The source is an adult in good health. The CDR3 DNA is TGTGCCATCAGTGGGGACAGCCCCACAGATACGCAGTATTTT. Encoded protein: CAISGDSPTDTQYF.